This record concerns one T cell receptor beta chain sequence. The antigen this receptor binds is unknown. A read error may account for a junction end that differs from germline. In the germline V gene, CDR1 corresponds to SGHAT and CDR2 to FQNNGV. Inclusive of the bounding cysteine and phenylalanine, the CDR3 is 18 residues long. The CDR3 DNA has 54 bases and is translated from base 1. Total RNA and DNA were co-extracted without cell sorting from approximately 20-30 mg of bulk tissue using the AllPrep DNA/RNA mini kit. Surgical resection was performed in China between November 2015 and March 2016 on about 5 patients with histopathologically diagnosed primary liver carcinoma. At the time of sampling, the patients had chronic HBV infection and had not received any treatment. Each tumor was sampled at five spatially separated regions: the tumor centre plus the superior, inferior, left-lateral and right-lateral poles. Histology showed that every tumor sample contained more than 80% viable tumor cells. Fresh tumor and adjacent tissue pieces were bisected; one half was stored in RNAlater at -80°C, the other sent for histology.

The record originates from a study of tumor-infiltrating lymphocytes in primary liver carcinoma (dated by TCRdb to 2016 to 2017). In terms of the full investigation: The five patients, three men and two women aged 30 to 69 years, had hepatocellular carcinoma (four) or combined HCC and intrahepatic cholangiocarcinoma (one). The five patients had tumors staged T1-T3 N0M0, with maximum diameters ranging from roughly 4.2 to 10 cm. Samples yielded roughly 3.5 to 8 million productive TCRbeta reads; read depth did not differ significantly between tissue types. TCRbeta repertoire sequencing, expression microarrays and whole-exome sequencing were combined in the study across five regions of each liver tumor, with adjacent normal tissue and blood also included. A total of 35 specimens from 5 patients underwent TCRbeta repertoire sequencing, comprising about 25 tumor regions, 5 adjacent noncancerous liver tissues and 5 peripheral blood samples. The 20 to 25 tumor region samples were profiled with Agilent mRNA microarrays so that TCRbeta repertoire diversity could be related to the local molecular phenotype. High reproducibility was observed for the technical replicate repertoires, with mean shared-clone rates about 0.89 and correlation coefficients above 0.95.

Overall study outcomes, separate from this receptor: Only roughly 7-24% of top clones appeared in all five regions of a tumor, which suggests that tumor-infiltrating T cells are spatially heterogeneous. Repertoire overlap was found to be higher between tumor regions (mean around 35%) than between tumor-adjacent (around 17%) or tumor-blood (around 15%) pairs, consistent with antigen-driven expansion. The top 250 clones made up a significantly larger repertoire fraction in tumors than in blood (p = 0.039). Only five or six patients were included in the study, and the authors note that the findings should be validated in a larger study. Comparison of CD4+ and CD8+ T cell repertoires was precluded by the use of bulk unsorted samples. Because sequencing covered only the TCR beta chain and unpaired alpha chains were not captured, true repertoire diversity is likely underestimated.

TCRbeta-specific cDNA was reverse-transcribed from 500 ng total RNA using a constant-region primer and ProtoScript II reverse transcriptase. Three nested multiplex PCR rounds, following a slightly modified ARM-PCR procedure, were used to build the TCRbeta libraries. Multiplex TRBV1-TRBV30 forward primers and a Cbeta reverse primer were used in the first two PCR rounds, each of which was run for 9 to 11 cycles. A final 25-cycle PCR with Deep VentR polymerase added sample barcodes and Illumina adapters. Before sequencing, amplicons between 200 and 500 bp were purified from gel using a QIAquick gel extraction kit. An Illumina HiSeq 2500 was used to sequence the TCRbeta amplicons, generating 250-bp paired-end reads. For the original study's pipeline: Reads were quality-trimmed with Trimmomatic v0.33, and paired reads were merged with FLASH v1.2.11 to recover full CDR3 sequences. MiGEC v1.2.1b assigned V, D and J germline segments to the rearranged TCRbeta sequences. Clonotype statistics, along with Shannon-Wiener diversity indices, were calculated using VDJtools v1.0.0. Except for diversity analysis, only the 250 most abundant clonotypes of each sample were used in subsequent analyses to reduce sampling bias. TCRdb reworked the public reads: Q25 trimming with fastp, MiXCR clone assembly, productive beta chains retained. For every CDR3 protein sequence, its rows merge into one entry that carries the most common genes and DNA. TCRdb, not the authors, supplied the V and J calls. This sample has around 54,000 distinct CDR3 sequences in its table, and roughly 77% of those were observed once. The ten most abundant clones make up 25% of the sample.

The sequence came from a man in his forties with primary liver carcinoma and hepatitis B virus infection. Sequenced: liver tumor tissue from sampling region 2. Read against the paper, the sample's cell subset or site label means: tumor region T2, inferior pole. Recombination linked TRBV11-2 to TRBJ2-2; TRBD2 is perhaps the D gene, given 5 matching bases. The DNA sequence follows: TGTGCCAGCAGCTTAGACCTCGGCCCGGTCCGGGCCACCGGGGAGCGGTTTTTT. Its translation is CASSLDLGPVRATGERFF.